The present T cell receptor beta chain was sequenced within a study of T cells in Graves' hyperthyroidism and ophthalmopathy. Per the germline V gene, CDR1 is MNHNS and CDR2 is SASEGT. Trimming removed 7 bases at V and 3 bases at J, with 16 bases between. CDR3 length: 14 amino acids. Ten or more counts support this clonotype. TCR beta CDR3 regions were amplified from RNA. Researchers ran a first-round RT-PCR on the TCR CDR3 using the HTBI primer set. MiXCR was run by TCRdb on the multiplex PCR reads, yielding one entry per CDR3 protein. The data show more than 350,000 distinct CDR3 sequences, approximately 14% seen once.

The rearrangement joins TRBV6-1 to TRBJ2-7, with D possibly being TRBD1 (5 bases). Material: blood. The TCR comes from a woman in her 30s with Graves' ophthalmopathy. The CDR3 spells CASTGRTNIYEQYF. As DNA, the CDR3 is TGTGCCAGCACGGGCAGGACAAATATCTACGAGCAGTACTTC.